This T cell receptor (beta chain) was found in a study of T cell repertoires in cytomegalovirus infection. About this clonotype: The antigen remains unidentified.

TCRdb passed the reads through MiXCR, listing each CDR3 protein once. The table lists 80,000 or so distinct CDR3 sequences, around 37% of them singletons, with approximately 93% in the top ten. The V segment lost 5 bases and the J segment 2 bases; nucleotides outside the gene matches: 12. The CDR3 runs 17 residues. The V gene's germline CDR1 is SEHNR and CDR2 FQNEAQ (reference sequence). This TCR came from a human donor in good health (CMV status not recorded). Some clones in this sample may be carry-over from other donors' samples. The source was CD8+ T cells from cultured PBMCs, collected from culture after CMV antigen stimulation. This chain joins TRBV7-9 and TRBJ2-3; 8 nucleotides agree with TRBD1. CDR3 bases: TGTGCCAGCAGCGTTTCTCGACAGGGGAGGTACACAGATACGCAGTATTTT. It is translated as CASSVSRQGRYTDTQYF.